Sequencing of this T cell receptor beta chain was carried out in a study of preoperative IRX-2 immunotherapy in early breast cancer. Described treatment: preoperative locoregional IRX-2 cytokine immunotherapy. Preoperative locoregional IRX-2 cytokine immunotherapy was tested in the phase Ib source study. Assay: immunoSEQ multiplex PCR; the TCRdb copy retains only in-frame clones and omits some. Of around 30,000 clones listed, 65% to 85% are singletons. The V end was cut by 2 bases, the J end by 5 bases, with 22 bases between. This CDR3 has 17 amino acids. Germline values: CDR1 GTSNPN, CDR2 SVGIG (reference sequence). In its sample, this clone was seen a few times.

This receptor was obtained from a human donor with breast cancer. The specimen was collected from a patient treated with IRX-2 immunotherapy. The chain has TRBV30 and TRBJ1-5, with D possibly TRBD1 on 5 matching bases. As DNA, the CDR3 is TGTGCCTGGAGTCAACCCTACCCTCCGGGGCTTGATCAGCCCCAGCATTTT. This encodes CAWSQPYPPGLDQPQHF.